This T cell receptor (beta chain) was captured in a study of response to subunit inactivated influenza vaccine. TCRdb re-called the RT-PCR reads through MiXCR, storing one row per CDR3 protein. The sample has about 570,000 distinct CDR3 sequences, approximately 10% seen once. V was clipped by 4 bases and J by 5 bases, with 15 bases between them. The CDR3 contains 14 residues. Germline CDR1 SGHDT, CDR2 YYEEEE. The data also belong to a second study, concerning T cells expressing NK-cell markers. From that study: Synthesis of TCR beta cDNA relied on 5'RACE template switching carrying UMIs. Several experiments confined sorting to alpha-beta TCR T cells with an anti-gamma-delta TCR antibody.

The receptor was isolated from a man between 50 and 59 years old who received an inactivated influenza vaccine. The chain couples TRBV5-6 to TRBJ2-5, with D hard to call. Specimen: PBMCs from blood, collected on the day of vaccination. Here the CDR3 reads CASSAGVRRETQYF. In DNA form, the CDR3 reads TGTGCCAGCAGCGCAGGCGTTCGTAGGGAGACCCAGTACTTC.